The T cell receptor beta chain under discussion was sequenced for a study of control samples from healthy donors and cancer patients. Generated by immunoSEQ multiplex PCR, the TCRdb table keeps only in-frame clones and is missing some. The sample yields 150,000 to 200,000 clones, approximately 92% seen once. Germline values: CDR1 SGHAT, CDR2 FQNNGV. V lost 3 bases to trimming and J lost 5 bases; unmatched junction nucleotides: 4. This CDR3 is 15 amino acids long. This chain connects TRBV11-2 to TRBJ2-1; the match to TRBD2 covers 10 bases. The receptor was isolated from a man aged 25-45 years in good health. Material for sequencing was blood. CDR3 region: CASSFQRGGHNEQFF. The CDR3 nucleotides are TGTGCCAGCAGCTTCCAGCGGGGGGGCCACAATGAGCAGTTCTTC. The entire variable domain, with the rest obtained from reference TRBV11-2 and TRBJ2-1, is as follows: EAGVAQSPRYKIIEKRQSVAFWCNPISGHATLYWYQQILGQGPKLLIQFQNNGVVDDSQLPKDRFSAERLKGVDSTLKIQPAKLEDSAVYLCASSFQRGGHNEQFFGPGTRLTVL.